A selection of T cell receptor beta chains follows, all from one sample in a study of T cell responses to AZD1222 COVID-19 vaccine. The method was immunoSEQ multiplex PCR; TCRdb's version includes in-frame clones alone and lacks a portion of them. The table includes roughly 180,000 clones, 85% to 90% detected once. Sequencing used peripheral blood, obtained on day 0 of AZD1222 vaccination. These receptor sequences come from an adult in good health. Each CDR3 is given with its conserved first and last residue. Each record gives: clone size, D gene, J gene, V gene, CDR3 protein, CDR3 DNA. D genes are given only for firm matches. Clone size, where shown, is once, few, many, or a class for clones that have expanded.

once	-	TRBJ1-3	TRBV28	CASSPPWRVVTGNTIYF	TGTGCCAGCAGTCCCCCGTGGAGGGTAGTGACTGGAAACACCATATATTTT
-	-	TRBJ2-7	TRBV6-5	CASPSIYEQYF	TGTGCCAGCCCGTCCATCTACGAGCAGTACTTC
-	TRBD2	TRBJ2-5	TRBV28	CASSLGTSGSMGETQYF	TGTGCCAGCAGTTTAGGAACTAGCGGGAGTATGGGTGAGACCCAGTACTTC
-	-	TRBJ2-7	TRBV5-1	CASSLEARGYEQYF	TGCGCCAGCAGCTTGGAGGCCCGGGGCTACGAGCAGTACTTC
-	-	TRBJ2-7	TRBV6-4	CASSSRDTLEQYF	TGTGCCAGCAGTAGCCGGGACACACTCGAGCAGTACTTC
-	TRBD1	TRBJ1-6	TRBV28	CATQGARNSPLHF	TGTGCCACACAGGGGGCGAGGAATTCACCCCTCCACTTT
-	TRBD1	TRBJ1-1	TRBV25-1	CASSEAGTGEAFF	TGTGCCAGCAGTGAAGCGGGGACAGGAGAAGCTTTCTTT
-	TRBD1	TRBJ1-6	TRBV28	CASSPTGSFSPLHF	TGTGCCAGCAGTCCGACAGGGTCGTTTTCACCCCTCCACTTT
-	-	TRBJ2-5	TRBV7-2	CASSSPKRRPLQETQYF	TGTGCCAGCAGCTCCCCGAAGAGGAGGCCACTCCAAGAGACCCAGTACTTC
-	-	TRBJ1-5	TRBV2	CASSEGADSNQPQHF	TGTGCCAGCAGTGAAGGGGCAGATAGCAATCAGCCCCAGCATTTT
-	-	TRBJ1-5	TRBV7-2	CATAPRAGSPSNQPQHF	TGTGCCACCGCACCTCGAGCAGGGAGCCCTAGCAATCAGCCCCAGCATTTT
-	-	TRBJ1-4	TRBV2	CASSENGQGFEKLFF	TGTGCCAGCAGTGAGAATGGTCAGGGCTTCGAAAAACTGTTTTTT
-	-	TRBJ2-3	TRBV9	CASSVPGHDTQYF	TGTGCCAGCAGCGTTCCAGGGCACGATACGCAGTATTTT
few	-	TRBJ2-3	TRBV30	CAWSVGGADTQYF	TGTGCCTGGAGTGTTGGTGGGGCAGATACGCAGTATTTT
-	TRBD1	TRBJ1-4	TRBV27	CASSLLKTGRGDEKLFF	TGTGCCAGCAGCCTCCTCAAGACAGGGCGGGGGGATGAAAAACTGTTTTTT
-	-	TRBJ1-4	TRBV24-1	CATSDPSGGTATNEKLFF	TGTGCCACCAGTGATCCCTCCGGCGGCACAGCAACTAATGAAAAACTGTTTTTT
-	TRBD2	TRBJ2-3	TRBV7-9	CASSLAGGRGTDTQYF	TGTGCCAGCAGCCTAGCGGGCGGGAGGGGCACAGATACGCAGTATTTT
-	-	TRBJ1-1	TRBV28	CASIAQTEAFF	TGTGCCAGCATTGCACAGACTGAAGCTTTCTTT
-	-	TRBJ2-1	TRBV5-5	CASSFRTRSYNEQFF	TGTGCCAGCAGCTTTCGGACACGATCCTACAATGAGCAGTTCTTC
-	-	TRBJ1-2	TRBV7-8	CASSPPWGGYTF	TGTGCCAGCAGCCCCCCATGGGGTGGCTACACCTTC
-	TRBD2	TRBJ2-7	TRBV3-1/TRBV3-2	CASSQEGREPYF	TGTGCCAGCAGCCAAGAGGGGAGGGAACCGTACTTC
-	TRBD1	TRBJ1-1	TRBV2	CASREQGPTEAFF	TGTGCCAGCAGAGAACAGGGGCCCACTGAAGCTTTCTTT
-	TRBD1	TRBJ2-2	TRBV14	CASSQDRDRATGELFF	TGTGCCAGCAGCCAAGATCGGGACAGGGCGACCGGGGAGCTGTTTTTT
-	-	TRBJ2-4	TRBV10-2	CASSESRLKDIQYF	TGCGCCAGCAGTGAGTCCAGGCTAAAGGACATTCAGTACTTC
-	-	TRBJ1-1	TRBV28	CASTYGYLGTEAFF	TGTGCCAGCACGTATGGGTACCTGGGGACTGAAGCTTTCTTT
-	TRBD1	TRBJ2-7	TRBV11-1	CASSSGQAVYEQYF	TGTGCCAGCAGCTCCGGACAGGCCGTCTACGAGCAGTACTTC
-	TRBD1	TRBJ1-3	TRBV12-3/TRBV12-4	CASSMTGRDTIYF	TGTGCCAGCAGTATGACAGGGAGAGACACCATATATTTT
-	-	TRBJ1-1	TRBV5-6	CASSWAGTGNTEAFF	TGTGCCAGCAGCTGGGCCGGGACGGGGAACACTGAAGCTTTCTTT
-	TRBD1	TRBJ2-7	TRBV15	CATSRGTGPSYEQYF	TGTGCCACCAGCAGGGGGACAGGCCCGTCCTACGAGCAGTACTTC
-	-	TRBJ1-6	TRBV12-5	CASGFWPDSNSPLHF	TGTGCTAGTGGTTTTTGGCCGGATTCTAATTCACCCCTCCACTTT
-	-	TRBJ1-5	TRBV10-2	CASSESSIGHQPQHF	TGCGCCAGCAGTGAGTCGAGTATAGGTCATCAGCCCCAGCATTTT
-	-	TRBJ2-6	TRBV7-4	CASSIRNQLTKSGNVLTF	TGTGCCAGCAGCATTCGAAATCAGCTCACAAAGTCGGGCAACGTCCTGACTTTC
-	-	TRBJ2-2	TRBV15	CATSRDGASSGELFF	TGTGCCACCAGCAGAGATGGGGCCAGCAGCGGGGAGCTGTTTTTT
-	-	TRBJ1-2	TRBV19	CASSTPRGYGYTF	TGTGCCAGTAGCACTCCCAGGGGCTATGGCTACACCTTC
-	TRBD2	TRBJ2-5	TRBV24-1	CATSDAGGLKETQYF	TGTGCCACCAGTGATGCGGGGGGGCTGAAAGAGACCCAGTACTTC
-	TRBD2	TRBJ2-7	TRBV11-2	CASSLGASGSSYEQYF	TGTGCCAGCAGCTTAGGGGCTAGCGGGAGCTCCTACGAGCAGTACTTC
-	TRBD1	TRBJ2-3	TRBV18	CASSPRDRGTQYF	TGTGCCAGCTCACCACGGGACAGGGGGACGCAGTATTTT
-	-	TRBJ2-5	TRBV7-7	CASSSAWGTQYF	TGTGCTAGCAGCTCCGCCTGGGGCACCCAGTACTTC
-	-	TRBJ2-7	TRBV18	CASSPPIQGRGEQYF	TGTGCCAGCTCACCACCCATTCAGGGGCGTGGCGAGCAGTACTTC
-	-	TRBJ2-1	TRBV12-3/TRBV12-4	CASRSPGYNEQFF	TGTGCCAGCAGGAGCCCGGGGTACAATGAGCAGTTCTTC
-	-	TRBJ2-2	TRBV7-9	CASSRAGTGELFF	TGTGCCAGCAGCCGGGCGGGCACCGGGGAGCTGTTTTTT
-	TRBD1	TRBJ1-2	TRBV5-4	CASSPSGQGSYGYTF	TGTGCCAGCAGCCCGTCGGGACAGGGAAGCTATGGCTACACCTTC
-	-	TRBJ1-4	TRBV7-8	CASSLDTPRGEKLFF	TGTGCCAGCAGCTTAGACACGCCGAGGGGGGAAAAACTGTTTTTT
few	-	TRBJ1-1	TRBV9	CASSPRTYGDFNTEAFF	TGTGCCAGCAGCCCCAGGACATACGGCGACTTTAACACTGAAGCTTTCTTT
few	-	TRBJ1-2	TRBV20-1	CSAAANYGYTF	TGCAGTGCCGCCGCTAACTATGGCTACACCTTC
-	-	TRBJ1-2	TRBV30	CAANPGGSGYTF	TGTGCCGCGAACCCGGGGGGGAGCGGCTACACCTTC
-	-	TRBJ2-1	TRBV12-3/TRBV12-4	CASRTRNNEQFF	TGTGCCAGCAGGACTAGAAACAATGAGCAGTTCTTC
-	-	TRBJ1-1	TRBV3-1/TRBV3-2	CASSQDVNPGYTEAFF	TGTGCCAGCAGCCAAGATGTAAATCCTGGTTATACTGAAGCTTTCTTT
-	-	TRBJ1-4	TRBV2	CASSDGYRGLATNEKLFF	TGTGCCAGCAGTGATGGTTATAGGGGTCTCGCAACTAATGAAAAACTGTTTTTT
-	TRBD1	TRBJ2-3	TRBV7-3	CASSIDRVDTQYF	TGTGCCAGCAGCATTGACAGGGTTGATACGCAGTATTTT
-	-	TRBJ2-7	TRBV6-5	CASRQSSYEQYF	TGTGCCAGCAGACAGAGCTCCTACGAGCAGTACTTC
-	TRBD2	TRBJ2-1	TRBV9	CASSVSLAGVNEQFF	TGTGCCAGCAGCGTATCTCTAGCGGGAGTCAATGAGCAGTTCTTC
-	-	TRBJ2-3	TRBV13	CASSFNWTWDTQYF	TGTGCCAGCAGCTTCAATTGGACTTGGGATACGCAGTATTTT
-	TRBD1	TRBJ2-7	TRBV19	CASSTLGDSSYEQYF	TGTGCCAGTAGTACCCTCGGGGACAGCTCCTACGAGCAGTACTTC
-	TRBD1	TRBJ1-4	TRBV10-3	CAIRDRNEKLFF	TGTGCCATCAGGGACAGGAATGAAAAACTGTTTTTT
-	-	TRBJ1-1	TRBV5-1	CASSLEPLLNTEAFF	TGCGCCAGCAGCTTGGAACCGCTCCTGAACACTGAAGCTTTCTTT
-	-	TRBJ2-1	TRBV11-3	CASSFDGGREQFF	TGTGCCAGCAGCTTTGACGGGGGCAGGGAGCAGTTCTTC
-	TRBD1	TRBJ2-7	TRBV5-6	CASSRVDRGFDEQYF	TGTGCCAGCAGCAGGGTAGACAGGGGTTTTGACGAGCAGTACTTC
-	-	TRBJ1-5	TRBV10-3	CAISDFGPNNQPQHF	TGTGCCATCAGTGACTTCGGACCGAATAATCAGCCCCAGCATTTT